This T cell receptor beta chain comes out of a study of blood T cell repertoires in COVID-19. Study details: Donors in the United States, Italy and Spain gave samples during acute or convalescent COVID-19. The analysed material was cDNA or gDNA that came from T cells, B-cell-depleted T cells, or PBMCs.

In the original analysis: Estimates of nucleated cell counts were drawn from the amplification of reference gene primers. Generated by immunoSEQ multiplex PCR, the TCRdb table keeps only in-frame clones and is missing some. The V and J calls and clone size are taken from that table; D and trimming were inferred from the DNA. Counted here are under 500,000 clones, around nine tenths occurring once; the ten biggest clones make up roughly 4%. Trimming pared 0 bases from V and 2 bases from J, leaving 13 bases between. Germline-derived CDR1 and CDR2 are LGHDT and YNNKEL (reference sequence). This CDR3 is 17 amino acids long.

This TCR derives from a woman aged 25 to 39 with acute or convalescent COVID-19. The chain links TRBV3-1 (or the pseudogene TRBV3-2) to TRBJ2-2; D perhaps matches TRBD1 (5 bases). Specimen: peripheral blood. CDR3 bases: TGTGCCAGCAGCCAAGATAGGGGCGGAACTAACACCGGGGAGCTGTTTTTT. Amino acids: CASSQDRGGTNTGELFF.